Included here is one TCR beta chain sequence, with context. Antigen unknown. The sample belongs to a study of shared clonotypes between healthy human individuals. This CDR3 spans 16 amino acids. Trimming took 3 bases from V and 3 from J; bases not matched to a gene: 6. CDR1 and CDR2 from the germline V gene are WNHNN and SYGVQD (reference sequence). This was a deep-level run. Assay used: immunoSEQ multiplex PCR; TCRdb lists only in-frame clones, some missing. The sample carries fewer than 2.5 million clones, 80% to 95% recorded once. Whole-study results and caveats: Tissue TCR repertoires likely differ from these blood-only repertoires. The study drew on few donors, limiting represented genetic and exposure-history diversity.

This rearrangement joins TRBV10-1 to TRBJ2-7, with 12 bases that match TRBD2. The sample taken for sequencing was naive CD4+ T cells from PBMCs. This sample's subset: CD45RA+ positively selected. This receptor was obtained from a man aged 18 to 29 in good health. Some clones in this sample may be carry-over from other donors' samples. CDR3 amino acids: CASSDTSGRSNYEQYF. CDR3 nucleotide sequence: TGCGCCAGCAGTGATACTAGCGGGAGGAGTAACTACGAGCAGTACTTC.